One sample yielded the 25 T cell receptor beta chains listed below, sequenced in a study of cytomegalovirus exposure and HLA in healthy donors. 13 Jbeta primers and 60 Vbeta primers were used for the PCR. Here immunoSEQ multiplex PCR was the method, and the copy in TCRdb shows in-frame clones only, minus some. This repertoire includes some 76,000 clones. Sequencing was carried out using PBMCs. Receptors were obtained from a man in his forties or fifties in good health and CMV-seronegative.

The CDR3 here is CASSKDSQIAKNIQYF. DNA of the CDR3: TGTGCCAGCAGCAAGGACAGTCAAATAGCCAAAAACATTCAGTACTTC. The chain uses TRBV4-2 and TRBJ2-4; D is perhaps TRBD1 (6 bases). Germline values: CDR1 LGHNA, CDR2 YNFKEQ. This CDR3 contains 16 residues. Trimming stripped 5 bases from V and 0 bases from J, with 14 bases between.

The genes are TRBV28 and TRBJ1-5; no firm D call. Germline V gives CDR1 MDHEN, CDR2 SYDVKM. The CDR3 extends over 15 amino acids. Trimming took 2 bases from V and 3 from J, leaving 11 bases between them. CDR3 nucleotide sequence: TGTGCCAGCAGTTTAACCGGGGTGAACAATCAGCCCCAGCATTTT. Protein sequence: CASSLTGVNNQPQHF.

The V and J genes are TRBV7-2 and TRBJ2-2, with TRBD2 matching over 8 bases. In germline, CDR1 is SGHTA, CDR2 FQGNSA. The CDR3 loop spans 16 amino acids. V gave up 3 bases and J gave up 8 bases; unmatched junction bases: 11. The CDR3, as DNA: TGTGCCAGCAGCTTGGGGATAGCGGGGAGTTCGGGGGAGCTGTTTTTT. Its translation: CASSLGIAGSSGELFF.

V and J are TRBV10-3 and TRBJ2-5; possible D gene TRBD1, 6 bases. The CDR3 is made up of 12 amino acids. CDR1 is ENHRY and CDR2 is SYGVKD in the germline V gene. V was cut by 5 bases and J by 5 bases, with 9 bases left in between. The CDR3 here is CAISQGSETQYF. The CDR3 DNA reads TGTGCCATCAGTCAGGGGTCCGAGACCCAGTACTTC.

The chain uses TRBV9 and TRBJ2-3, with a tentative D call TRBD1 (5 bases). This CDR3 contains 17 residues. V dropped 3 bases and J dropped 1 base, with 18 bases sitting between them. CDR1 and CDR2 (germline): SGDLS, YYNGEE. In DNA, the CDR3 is TGTGCCAGCAGCGAGGGTTTCCAAGGACAAGGCACAGATACGCAGTATTTT. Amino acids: CASSEGFQGQGTDTQYF.

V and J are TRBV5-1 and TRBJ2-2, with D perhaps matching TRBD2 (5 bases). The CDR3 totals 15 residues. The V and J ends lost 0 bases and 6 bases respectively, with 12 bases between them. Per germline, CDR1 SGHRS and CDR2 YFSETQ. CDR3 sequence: CASSLVGGGAGELFF. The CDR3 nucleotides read TGCGCCAGCAGCTTGGTAGGAGGTGGCGCCGGGGAGCTGTTTTTT.

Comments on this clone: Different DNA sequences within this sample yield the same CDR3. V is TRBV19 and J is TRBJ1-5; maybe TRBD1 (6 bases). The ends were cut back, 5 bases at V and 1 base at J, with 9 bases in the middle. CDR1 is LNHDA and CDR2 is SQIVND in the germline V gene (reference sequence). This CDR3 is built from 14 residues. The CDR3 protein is CASSLQGSNQPQHF. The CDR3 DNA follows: TGTGCCAGTAGTTTACAGGGAAGCAATCAGCCCCAGCATTTT.

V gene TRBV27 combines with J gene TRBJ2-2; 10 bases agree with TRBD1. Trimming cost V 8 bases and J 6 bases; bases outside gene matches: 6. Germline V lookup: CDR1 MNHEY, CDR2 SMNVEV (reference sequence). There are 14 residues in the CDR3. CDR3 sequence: CASGGQGEPGELFF. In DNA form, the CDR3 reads TGTGCCAGCGGAGGACAGGGGGAACCCGGGGAGCTGTTTTTT.

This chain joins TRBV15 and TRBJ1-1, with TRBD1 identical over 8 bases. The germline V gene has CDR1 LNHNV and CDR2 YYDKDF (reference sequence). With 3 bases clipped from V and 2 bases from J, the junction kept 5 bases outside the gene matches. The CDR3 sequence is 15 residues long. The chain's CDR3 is CATSSVTGGNTEAFF. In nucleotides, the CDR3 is TGTGCCACCAGCAGCGTTACAGGGGGTAACACTGAAGCTTTCTTT. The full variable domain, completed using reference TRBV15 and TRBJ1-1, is DAMVIQNPRYQVTQFGKPVTLSCSQTLNHNVMYWYQQKSSQAPKLLFHYYDKDFNNEADTPDNFQSRRPNTSFCFLDIRSPGLGDTAMYLCATSSVTGGNTEAFFGQGTRLTVV.

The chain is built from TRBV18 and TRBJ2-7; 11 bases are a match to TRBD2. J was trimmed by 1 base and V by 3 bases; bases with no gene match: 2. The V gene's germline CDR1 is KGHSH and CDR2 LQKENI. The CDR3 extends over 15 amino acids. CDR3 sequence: CASSPGLAGSYEQYF. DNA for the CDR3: TGTGCCAGCTCACCCGGACTAGCGGGTTCCTACGAGCAGTACTTC. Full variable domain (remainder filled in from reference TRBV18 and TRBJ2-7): NAGVMQNPRHLVRRRGQEARLRCSPMKGHSHVYWYRQLPEEGLKFMVYLQKENIIDESGMPKERFSAEFPKEGPSILRIQQVVRGDSAAYFCASSPGLAGSYEQYFGPGTRLTVT.

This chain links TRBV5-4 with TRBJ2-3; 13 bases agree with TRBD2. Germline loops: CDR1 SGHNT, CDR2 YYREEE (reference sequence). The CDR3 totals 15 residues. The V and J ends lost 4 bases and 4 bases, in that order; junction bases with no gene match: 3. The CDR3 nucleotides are TGTGCCAGCAGCCAAGGACTAGCGGGGGCAGATACGCAGTATTTT. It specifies CASSQGLAGADTQYF.

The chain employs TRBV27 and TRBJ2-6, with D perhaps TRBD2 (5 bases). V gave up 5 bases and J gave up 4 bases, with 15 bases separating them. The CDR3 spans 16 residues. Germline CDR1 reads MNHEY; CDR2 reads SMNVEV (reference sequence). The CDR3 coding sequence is TGTGCCAGCAGTAGGACTCTCGTGCTAGGGGCCAACGTCCTGACTTTC. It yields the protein CASSRTLVLGANVLTF.

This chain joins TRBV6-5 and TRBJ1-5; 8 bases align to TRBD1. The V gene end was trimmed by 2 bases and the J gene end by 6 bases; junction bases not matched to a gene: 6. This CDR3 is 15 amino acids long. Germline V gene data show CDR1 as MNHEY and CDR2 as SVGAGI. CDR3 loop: CASSYTTGAGQPQHF. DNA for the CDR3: TGTGCCAGCAGTTACACGACAGGGGCGGGTCAGCCCCAGCATTTT.

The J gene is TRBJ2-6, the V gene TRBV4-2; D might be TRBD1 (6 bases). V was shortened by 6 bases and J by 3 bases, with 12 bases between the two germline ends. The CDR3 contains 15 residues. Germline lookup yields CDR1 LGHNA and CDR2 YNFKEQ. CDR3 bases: TGTGCCAGCAGGCCACAGGGCGGTGGGGCCAACGTCCTGACTTTC. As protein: CASRPQGGGANVLTF.

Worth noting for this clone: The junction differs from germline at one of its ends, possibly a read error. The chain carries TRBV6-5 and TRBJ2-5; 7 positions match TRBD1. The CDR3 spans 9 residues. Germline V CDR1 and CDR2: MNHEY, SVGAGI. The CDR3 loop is CVLARDRHF. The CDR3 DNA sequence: TGTGTCCTAGCTCGGGACAGACACTTC.

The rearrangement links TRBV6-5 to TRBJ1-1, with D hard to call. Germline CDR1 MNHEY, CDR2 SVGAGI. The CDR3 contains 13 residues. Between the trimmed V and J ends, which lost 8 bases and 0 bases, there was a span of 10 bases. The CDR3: CASRPRMNTEAFF. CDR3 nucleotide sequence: TGTGCCAGCCGACCGAGGATGAACACTGAAGCTTTCTTT.

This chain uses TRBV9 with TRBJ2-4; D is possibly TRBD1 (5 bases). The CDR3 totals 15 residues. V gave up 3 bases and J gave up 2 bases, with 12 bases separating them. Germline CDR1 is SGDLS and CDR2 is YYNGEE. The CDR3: CASSGTWGTKNIQYF. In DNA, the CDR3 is TGTGCCAGCAGCGGGACATGGGGTACCAAAAACATTCAGTACTTC. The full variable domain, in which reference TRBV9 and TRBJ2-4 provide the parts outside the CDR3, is DSGVTQTPKHLITATGQRVTLRCSPRSGDLSVYWYQQSLDQGLQFLIQYYNGEERAKGNILERFSAQQFPDLHSELNLSSLELGDSALYFCASSGTWGTKNIQYFGAGTRLSVL.

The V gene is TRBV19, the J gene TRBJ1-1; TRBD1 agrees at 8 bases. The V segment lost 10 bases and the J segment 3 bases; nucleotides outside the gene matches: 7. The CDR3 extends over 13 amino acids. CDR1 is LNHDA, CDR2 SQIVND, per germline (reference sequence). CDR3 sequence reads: CATRDRPDTEAFF. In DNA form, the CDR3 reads TGTGCCACCAGGGACAGGCCGGACACTGAAGCTTTCTTT.

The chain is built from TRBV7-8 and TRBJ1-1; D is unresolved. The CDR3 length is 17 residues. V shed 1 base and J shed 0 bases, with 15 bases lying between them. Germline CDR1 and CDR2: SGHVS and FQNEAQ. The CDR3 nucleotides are TGTGCCAGCAGCTTAGGCCGGGTACTGGATTTGAACACTGAAGCTTTCTTT. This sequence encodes CASSLGRVLDLNTEAFF.

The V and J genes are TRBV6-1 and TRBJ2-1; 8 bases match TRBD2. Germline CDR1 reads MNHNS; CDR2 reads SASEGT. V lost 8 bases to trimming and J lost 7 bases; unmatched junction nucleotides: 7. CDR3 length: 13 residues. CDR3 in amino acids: CASRAGEGNEQFF. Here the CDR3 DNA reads TGTGCCAGCCGAGCGGGAGAGGGGAATGAGCAGTTCTTC.

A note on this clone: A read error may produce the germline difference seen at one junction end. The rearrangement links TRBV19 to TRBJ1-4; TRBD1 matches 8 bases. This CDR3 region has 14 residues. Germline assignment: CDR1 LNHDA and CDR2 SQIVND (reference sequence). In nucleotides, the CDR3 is TGTGCCAGTAGCATAGGACAGGGAGCGGAAAAACTGTTTTTT. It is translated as CASSIGQGAEKLFF.

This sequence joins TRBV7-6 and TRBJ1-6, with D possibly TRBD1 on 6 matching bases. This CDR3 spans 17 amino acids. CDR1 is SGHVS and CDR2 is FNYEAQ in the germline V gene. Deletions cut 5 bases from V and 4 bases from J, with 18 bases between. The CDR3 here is CASSRTSGDVYNSPLHF. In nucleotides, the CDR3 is TGTGCCAGCAGCCGGACTTCAGGGGACGTGTATAATTCACCCCTCCACTTT.

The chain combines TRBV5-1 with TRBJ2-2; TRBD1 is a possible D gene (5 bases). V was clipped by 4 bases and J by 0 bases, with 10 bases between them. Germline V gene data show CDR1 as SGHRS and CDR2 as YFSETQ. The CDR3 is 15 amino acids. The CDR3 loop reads CASSETVSNTGELFF. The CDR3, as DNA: TGCGCCAGCAGCGAGACAGTTTCGAACACCGGGGAGCTGTTTTTT.

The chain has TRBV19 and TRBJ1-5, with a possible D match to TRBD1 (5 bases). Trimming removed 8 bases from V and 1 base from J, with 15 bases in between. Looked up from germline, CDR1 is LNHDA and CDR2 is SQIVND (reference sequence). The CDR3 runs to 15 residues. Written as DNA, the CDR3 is TGTGCCAGTGTCCTTCAGGGTGGCAGCAATCAGCCCCAGCATTTT. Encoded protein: CASVLQGGSNQPQHF.

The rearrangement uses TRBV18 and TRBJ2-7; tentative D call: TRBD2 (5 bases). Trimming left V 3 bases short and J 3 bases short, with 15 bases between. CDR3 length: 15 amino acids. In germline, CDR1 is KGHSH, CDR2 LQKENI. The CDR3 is CASSPGISRDYEQYF. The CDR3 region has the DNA TGTGCCAGCTCACCCGGGATCTCACGTGACTACGAGCAGTACTTC.